Sequencing of this T cell receptor (beta chain) was carried out in a study of cytomegalovirus exposure and HLA in healthy donors. Study-level background: A prior analysis found about 110 million unique TCR beta sequences from around 200 million T cells. Study findings and constraints: Analyses of presence and absence presupposed an approximately uniform sequencing depth across donors. The authors later found most CMV-associated TCR beta chains appeared HLA-restricted. Accurate HLA-A and HLA-B prediction from TCR beta sequences was reported for most subjects.

The ends lost 4 bases at V and 0 bases at J; junction bases unmatched: 6. Germline V CDR1 and CDR2: SGHRS, YFSETQ. This CDR3 is 16 amino acids long. The PCR used 60 Vbeta and 13 Jbeta primers. Assay used: immunoSEQ multiplex PCR; TCRdb lists only in-frame clones, some missing. This sample has 130,000 or so clones, with less than 80% found just once. Details on this clone: Its specificity is unknown.

The chain couples TRBV5-1 to TRBJ1-3, with 8 bases identical to TRBD1. This receptor was taken from a man aged 35-49 years in good health and CMV-seropositive. The sequenced sample consisted of PBMCs. The CDR3 DNA follows: TGCGCCAGCAGCCGGGGACAGGAGATCTCTGGAAACACCATATATTTT. As protein: CASSRGQEISGNTIYF.